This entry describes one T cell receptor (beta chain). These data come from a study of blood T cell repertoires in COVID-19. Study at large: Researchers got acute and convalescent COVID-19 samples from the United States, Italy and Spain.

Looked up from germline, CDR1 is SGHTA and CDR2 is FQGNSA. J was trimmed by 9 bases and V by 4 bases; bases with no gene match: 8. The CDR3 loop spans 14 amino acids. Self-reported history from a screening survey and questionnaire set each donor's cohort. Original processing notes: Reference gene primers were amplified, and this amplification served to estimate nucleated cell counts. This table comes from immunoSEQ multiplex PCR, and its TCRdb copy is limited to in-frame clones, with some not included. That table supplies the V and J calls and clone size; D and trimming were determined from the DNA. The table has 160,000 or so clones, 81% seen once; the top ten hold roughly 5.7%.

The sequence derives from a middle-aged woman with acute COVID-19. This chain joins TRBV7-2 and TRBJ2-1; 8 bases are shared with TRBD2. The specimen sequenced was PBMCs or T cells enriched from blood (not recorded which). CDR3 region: CASSSRLATREQFF. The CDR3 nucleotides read TGTGCCAGCAGCTCCCGACTAGCGACTCGTGAGCAGTTCTTC.